The entry that follows covers one TCR beta chain sequence. The antigen is not known. The sample originates from a study of CD8 T cells in Susac syndrome. The overall study: Patients with Susac syndrome were, at the time of blood collection, therapy-naive, maintained on corticosteroids, or maintained on intravenous immunoglobulin alone.

The study's findings and limits: It was acknowledged in the study that its TCR sequencing and HLA analysis involved a relatively small number of individuals.

Reverse transcription of about 0.45 to 1 ug RNA was carried out with random hexamers. An immunoSEQ multiplex PCR generated amplified TCR beta CDR3 products spanning 54 Vbeta and 13 Jbeta. One entry per CDR3 protein, called by TCRdb with MiXCR from the immunoSEQ multiplex PCR reads. The data contain over 150,000 distinct CDR3 sequences, 85% to 95% of them singletons. Patients with Susac syndrome met the recently defined diagnostic criteria for definite or probable disease. Germline V gene data show CDR1 as DFQATT and CDR2 as SNEGSKA (reference sequence). V lost 1 base and J lost 4, with 10 bases in between. CDR3 length equals 14 residues.

The chain is built from TRBV20-1 and TRBJ1-4; the D gene is possibly TRBD1 (6 bases). The sequenced sample was CD4+ T cells from PBMCs. The clonotype comes from a human donor with Susac syndrome. CDR3 sequence reads: CSARAGTNNEKLFF. The CDR3 DNA sequence: TGCAGTGCTAGAGCTGGGACAAATAATGAAAAACTGTTTTTT.